This is a list of T cell receptor beta chains from one sample in a study of CD8 T cells in ankylosing spondylitis. TCRdb ran MiXCR on the 5' RACE reads and lists one entry per CDR3 protein. Among roughly 140,000 distinct CDR3 sequences listed, 40% to 50% were seen once. The specimen sequenced was synovial fluid, either unsorted or a sorted T cell fraction (not recorded which). The receptors were sampled from a male donor with ankylosing spondylitis. Each CDR3 is given with its conserved first and last residue. A D gene is named only where the DNA matches it firmly. Some rows mark clone size as missing; the rest say once, few, many or name a class of expanded clone.

CDR3 protein,CDR3 DNA,V gene,J gene,clone size,D gene
CASRRQDHTEAFF,TGTGCCAGCAGGCGACAGGACCACACTGAAGCTTTCTTT,TRBV12-3/TRBV12-4,TRBJ1-1,many,NA
CASSDTPSAITDTQYF,TGTGCCAGCAGTGACACCCCCAGCGCCATCACAGATACGCAGTATTTT,TRBV6-4,TRBJ2-3,NA,NA
CASSYSQGGNYGYTF,TGTGCCAGCAGTTACTCCCAGGGAGGGAACTATGGCTACACCTTC,TRBV6-5,TRBJ1-2,NA,NA
CSVPQGGGTEAFF,TGCAGCGTACCCCAGGGCGGGGGCACTGAAGCTTTCTTT,TRBV29-1,TRBJ1-1,few,NA
CSAKPGQGDTEAFF,TGCAGTGCTAAACCGGGACAGGGGGACACTGAAGCTTTCTTT,TRBV20-1,TRBJ1-1,few,TRBD1
CASKSGREMPDTQYF,TGTGCCAGTAAGAGTGGGCGGGAGATGCCAGATACGCAGTATTTT,TRBV27,TRBJ2-3,few,TRBD2
CASSSRDSMNTEAFF,TGTGCCAGCAGCTCTCGGGACAGCATGAACACTGAAGCTTTCTTT,TRBV13,TRBJ1-1,NA,TRBD1
CASSTGLATEQFF,TGTGCCAGCAGCACGGGACTAGCAACCGAGCAGTTCTTC,TRBV7-9,TRBJ2-1,NA,TRBD2
CSARVIGCSGNTIYF,TGCAGTGCTAGAGTGATCGGCTGCTCTGGAAACACCATATATTTT,TRBV20-1,TRBJ1-3,few,NA
CAISKRRVNYGYTF,TGTGCCATCAGTAAACGCAGGGTTAACTATGGCTACACCTTC,TRBV10-3,TRBJ1-2,few,NA
CASSYSWNTEVFF,TGTGCCAGCAGTTACAGCTGGAACACTGAAGTTTTCTTT,TRBV6-5,TRBJ1-1,once,NA
CASSLSPSGEKLFF,TGTGCCAGCAGTTTGAGTCCCTCGGGTGAAAAACTGTTTTTT,TRBV12-3/TRBV12-4,TRBJ1-4,few,NA
CATSYDSLNQPQHF,TGTGCCACCAGCTATGACAGCCTAAATCAGCCCCAGCATTTT,TRBV15,TRBJ1-5,many,NA
CASSFPPSTDTQYF,TGTGCCAGCAGTTTCCCACCTAGCACAGATACGCAGTATTTT,TRBV12-3/TRBV12-4,TRBJ2-3,few,NA
CASSLCGLVAGAHEQFF,TGTGCCAGCAGTTTATGCGGATTGGTAGCGGGAGCCCATGAGCAGTTCTTC,TRBV28,TRBJ2-1,NA,TRBD2
CASSVLPGANVLTF,TGTGCCAGCAGCGTCCTACCTGGGGCCAACGTCCTGACTTTC,TRBV9,TRBJ2-6,once,NA
CATSKGQGSYNEQFF,TGTGCCACCAGCAAGGGACAGGGCTCCTACAATGAGCAGTTCTTC,TRBV15,TRBJ2-1,few,TRBD1
CASSQPSMGRDTQYF,TGTGCCAGCAGCCAACCCTCAATGGGACGAGATACGCAGTATTTT,TRBV3-1,TRBJ2-3,few,NA
CASSFKVLSHTEAFF,TGTGCCAGCAGCTTCAAAGTGTTGTCGCACACTGAAGCTTTCTTT,TRBV7-9,TRBJ1-1,few,NA
CASSLGWAPSVETQYF,TGTGCCAGCAGCTTAGGCTGGGCGCCTTCGGTGGAGACCCAGTACTTC,TRBV7-7,TRBJ2-5,NA,NA
CASSYPVETYNSPLHF,TGTGCCAGCAGTTACCCCGTGGAGACCTATAATTCACCCCTCCACTTT,TRBV28,TRBJ1-6,few,NA
CASSRTGFKPQHF,TGTGCCAGCAGCCGCACAGGTTTCAAGCCCCAGCATTTT,TRBV7-9,TRBJ1-5,NA,NA
CSGWDSSYEQYF,TGCAGCGGGTGGGACAGCTCCTACGAGCAGTACTTC,TRBV29-1,TRBJ2-7,NA,TRBD1
CASSQTGSSYTEAFF,TGTGCCAGCAGCCAAACAGGATCTAGCTACACTGAAGCTTTCTTT,TRBV3-1,TRBJ1-1,NA,NA
CASSQGGYYGYTF,TGCGCCAGCAGCCAGGGGGGCTACTATGGCTACACCTTC,TRBV4-1,TRBJ1-2,few,NA
CASSLEQYYGYTF,TGCGCCAGCAGCTTGGAACAATACTATGGCTACACCTTC,TRBV5-1,TRBJ1-2,NA,NA
CASRKDRGAFLSYEQYF,TGTGCCAGCAGAAAAGACAGGGGTGCCTTCCTCTCCTACGAGCAGTACTTC,TRBV28,TRBJ2-7,NA,TRBD1
CASSPDRVHTGELFF,TGTGCCAGCAGCCCGGACAGGGTCCACACCGGGGAGCTGTTTTTT,TRBV7-9,TRBJ2-2,few,TRBD1
CASSQRTGSNEAFF,TGCGCCAGCAGCCAACGGACAGGATCAAATGAAGCTTTCTTT,TRBV4-1,TRBJ1-1,NA,TRBD1
CSVVKGGSTDTQYF,TGCAGCGTTGTAAAAGGGGGAAGCACAGATACGCAGTATTTT,TRBV29-1,TRBJ2-3,NA,NA
CASSQAGPPLLAKNIQYF,TGCGCCAGCAGCCAGGCCGGGCCACCTCTTTTAGCCAAAAACATTCAGTACTTC,TRBV4-1,TRBJ2-4,NA,NA